This T cell receptor beta chain derives from a study of CD8+ T cells in alopecia areata. Overall study context: It was 6 to 18 months of tofacitinib, and then there were 6 months off drug. Affected scalp percentage gauged treated patients' severity.

In regard to this clone: Its antigen is not identified.

Study-level points and caveats: Especially in alopecia totalis/universalis, lesional scalp showed greater clonality than normal scalp did.

Germline lookup yields CDR1 LGHNA and CDR2 YSLEER. The CDR3 runs to 17 residues. With 3 bases clipped from V and 3 bases from J, the junction kept 9 bases outside the gene matches. Treatment of the sample: oral pan-JAK inhibitor, 5-10 mg twice daily. Alopecia areata patients gave lesional scalp punch biopsies and peripheral blood samples. It was cDNA, reverse transcribed from extracted RNA, that served as the sequencing template. Libraries were prepared by immunoSEQ multiplex PCR; TCRdb keeps only in-frame clonotypes and omits some of them. The sample has around 300,000 clones, about 62% seen once; the top ten hold 0.8% to 1%.

This receptor was identified in a human donor with alopecia areata. The chain couples TRBV4-3 to TRBJ1-5; 9 bases are shared with TRBD1. Here the sequenced sample was CD4+ T cells sorted from blood, taken around week 54, from a patient treated with tofacitinib. The CDR3 coding sequence is TGCGCCAGCAGCCACCTTAACAGGGGGCGCGTCAATCAGCCCCAGCATTTT. Translated, it gives CASSHLNRGRVNQPQHF.